Below are 7 T cell receptor beta chains sequenced from a single sample in a study of T cell responses to AZD1222 COVID-19 vaccine. Sequenced by immunoSEQ multiplex PCR; TCRdb stores in-frame clones only, minus some. The table lists some 110,000 clones, about 89% of them singletons. This specimen was peripheral blood, taken on day 0 of AZD1222 vaccination. These receptors were taken from an adult in good health.

The rearrangement uses TRBV10-3 and TRBJ1-5; TRBD1 matches 8 bases. Germline V gene sequence: CDR1 ENHRY, CDR2 SYGVKD. With 6 bases clipped from V and 6 bases from J, the junction kept 7 bases outside the gene matches. The CDR3 is 14 residues long. CDR3 sequence: CAIRAGGASQPQHF. The CDR3 DNA is TGTGCCATCAGGGCAGGGGGCGCATCTCAGCCCCAGCATTTT.

The CDR3 DNA is TGTGCCACCAGTGGTGGGGCACCGAACACCGGGGAGCTGTTTTTT. Protein: CATSGGAPNTGELFF. This chain connects TRBV24-1 to TRBJ2-2; tentatively, D is TRBD1 (5 bases). The germline V gene encodes CDR1 KGHDR and CDR2 SFDVKD. Between the trimmed V and J ends, which lost 5 bases and 0 bases, there was a span of 9 bases. The CDR3 sequence is 15 residues long.

The rearrangement links TRBV12-3 or TRBV12-4 to TRBJ1-2, with D uncertain. Trimming pared 3 bases from V and 0 bases from J, leaving 2 bases between. This CDR3 has 12 amino acids. The CDR3: CASSFSNYGYTF. CDR3 DNA: TGTGCCAGCAGTTTCTCTAACTATGGCTACACCTTC.

This clone was recorded once. The V and J genes are TRBV6-5 and TRBJ2-2; D call uncertain. The V gene lost 7 bases and the J gene lost 6 bases, with 15 bases spanning the gap. This CDR3 contains 14 residues. CDR1 is MNHEY, CDR2 SVGAGI, per germline. CDR3 in DNA: TGTGCCAGCAATTTGAGGTTCTTCTCCGGGGAGCTGTTTTTT. This translates into CASNLRFFSGELFF.

The rearrangement links TRBV4-2 to TRBJ1-5, with D hard to call. The germline gives CDR1 LGHNA, CDR2 YNFKEQ. The CDR3 sequence is 17 residues long. V shed 2 bases and J shed 3 bases, with 17 bases lying between them. CDR3 nucleotide sequence: TGTGCCAGCAGCCAAAGGGCGTCGGCAGTATCCAATCAGCCCCAGCATTTT. Translation: CASSQRASAVSNQPQHF.

The chain carries TRBV3-1 (or the pseudogene TRBV3-2) and TRBJ2-3; maybe TRBD2 (7 bases). CDR1 and CDR2 (germline): LGHDT, YNNKEL (reference sequence). Between the trimmed V and J ends, which lost 1 base and 2 bases, there was a span of 16 bases. This CDR3 comprises 17 residues. The CDR3 sequence is CASSQGGRGATTDTQYF. In DNA form, the CDR3 reads TGTGCCAGCAGCCAAGGGGGTCGGGGGGCGACCACAGATACGCAGTATTTT.

CDR3 amino acids: CASSLPTSGESYEQYF. The CDR3 nucleotides are TGCGCCAGCAGCCTCCCCACTAGCGGGGAGTCCTACGAGCAGTACTTC. The chain combines TRBV4-1 with TRBJ2-7; the match to TRBD2 covers 10 bases. The CDR3 has 16 amino acids. Trimming took 4 bases from V and 1 from J; bases not matched to a gene: 7. Germline CDR1 and CDR2: MGHRA and YSYEKL.